These T cell receptor beta chains were read from a single sample in a study of identifying expanded T cells in peripheral blood. This table comes from immunoSEQ multiplex PCR, and its TCRdb copy is limited to in-frame clones, with some not included. The top ten hold around a fifth of the sample, which has some 77,000 clones, approximately 90% seen once. Sequenced input: blood. The source of these receptors is a person between 18 and 75 years old in good health. CDR3s include the opening cysteine and the closing phenylalanine or tryptophan. Each record gives: CDR3 length, V gene, D gene, J gene, clone size, CDR3 protein, CDR3 DNA. The D gene is left open where the match is weak. Clone sizes are given selectively: once, few, many, or a class where the clone is expanded.

len: 11
v_gene: TRBV9
d_gene: NA
j_gene: TRBJ1-1
abundance: NA
CDR3aa: CASSVRDEAFF
CDR3nt: TGTGCCAGCAGCGTAAGGGATGAAGCTTTCTTT

len: 14
v_gene: TRBV10-1
d_gene: NA
j_gene: TRBJ2-1
abundance: NA
CDR3aa: CASSEHRAYNEQFF
CDR3nt: TGCGCCAGCAGTGAGCACAGGGCCTACAATGAGCAGTTCTTC

len: 15
v_gene: TRBV27
d_gene: NA
j_gene: TRBJ1-2
abundance: NA
CDR3aa: CASSLVAGLRDGYTF
CDR3nt: TGTGCCAGCAGTTTAGTAGCGGGGTTGAGGGATGGCTACACCTTC

len: 14
v_gene: TRBV6-5
d_gene: NA
j_gene: TRBJ2-3
abundance: NA
CDR3aa: CASSYWGNQDTQYF
CDR3nt: TGTGCCAGCAGTTACTGGGGGAACCAAGATACGCAGTATTTT

len: 12
v_gene: TRBV10-2
d_gene: NA
j_gene: TRBJ1-6
abundance: NA
CDR3aa: CASSLSYSPLHF
CDR3nt: TGCGCCAGCAGTCTCAGTTATTCACCCCTCCACTTT

len: 14
v_gene: TRBV5-6
d_gene: NA
j_gene: TRBJ2-7
abundance: NA
CDR3aa: CASSLVGSSYEQYF
CDR3nt: TGTGCCAGCAGCTTGGTCGGCAGCTCCTACGAGCAGTACTTC

len: 13
v_gene: TRBV7-2
d_gene: NA
j_gene: TRBJ1-2
abundance: NA
CDR3aa: CASSVRRNYGYTF
CDR3nt: TGTGCCAGCAGCGTGCGGAGGAACTATGGCTACACCTTC

len: 15
v_gene: TRBV28
d_gene: TRBD1
j_gene: TRBJ1-3
abundance: NA
CDR3aa: CASSLGQGGGNTIYF
CDR3nt: TGTGCCAGCAGTCTAGGACAGGGGGGAGGAAACACCATATATTTT

len: 15
v_gene: TRBV7-9
d_gene: NA
j_gene: TRBJ2-6
abundance: NA
CDR3aa: CASSLTDSGANVLTF
CDR3nt: TGTGCCAGCAGCTTAACCGACTCTGGGGCCAACGTCCTGACTTTC

len: 14
v_gene: TRBV10-3
d_gene: TRBD1
j_gene: TRBJ1-2
abundance: NA
CDR3aa: CAISAGQGPYGYTF
CDR3nt: TGTGCCATCAGTGCGGGACAGGGCCCTTATGGCTACACCTTC

len: 13
v_gene: TRBV30
d_gene: TRBD1
j_gene: TRBJ1-3
abundance: few
CDR3aa: CAWSWTGQNTIYF
CDR3nt: TGTGCCTGGAGTTGGACAGGGCAGAACACCATATATTTT

len: 16
v_gene: TRBV6-1
d_gene: NA
j_gene: TRBJ2-7
abundance: NA
CDR3aa: CASSEAFIRLSYEQYF
CDR3nt: TGTGCCAGCAGTGAAGCCTTCATCAGGTTGTCCTACGAGCAGTACTTC

len: 15
v_gene: TRBV19
d_gene: TRBD2
j_gene: TRBJ2-7
abundance: NA
CDR3aa: CASSIGASGEYEQYF
CDR3nt: TGTGCCAGTAGTATAGGGGCTAGCGGGGAATACGAGCAGTACTTC

len: 14
v_gene: TRBV2
d_gene: NA
j_gene: TRBJ2-5
abundance: NA
CDR3aa: CASSVAGTIQTQYF
CDR3nt: TGTGCCAGCAGTGTGGCTGGGACGATTCAGACCCAGTACTTC

len: 15
v_gene: TRBV7-2
d_gene: NA
j_gene: TRBJ1-1
abundance: NA
CDR3aa: CASRAGPGRGAEAFF
CDR3nt: TGTGCCAGCAGGGCGGGCCCAGGGCGCGGAGCTGAAGCTTTCTTT

len: 16
v_gene: TRBV27
d_gene: TRBD1
j_gene: TRBJ2-3
abundance: NA
CDR3aa: CASSPRSGQGTDTQYF
CDR3nt: TGTGCCAGCAGTCCCCGCTCAGGACAGGGCACAGATACGCAGTATTTT

len: 14
v_gene: TRBV5-1
d_gene: TRBD1
j_gene: TRBJ2-7
abundance: NA
CDR3aa: CASSSPGTVYEQYF
CDR3nt: TGCGCCAGCAGCTCCCCCGGGACAGTCTACGAGCAGTACTTC

len: 14
v_gene: TRBV10-3
d_gene: NA
j_gene: TRBJ1-6
abundance: NA
CDR3aa: CAIGGGPINSPLHF
CDR3nt: TGTGCCATCGGGGGAGGGCCTATTAATTCACCCCTCCACTTT

len: 15
v_gene: TRBV5-1
d_gene: NA
j_gene: TRBJ2-1
abundance: NA
CDR3aa: CASSLGLAGYNEQFF
CDR3nt: TGCGCCAGCAGCTTGGGGCTAGCAGGCTACAATGAGCAGTTCTTC

len: 17
v_gene: TRBV27
d_gene: NA
j_gene: TRBJ2-6
abundance: NA
CDR3aa: CASSFWQGPTGANVLTF
CDR3nt: TGTGCCAGCTCTTTCTGGCAGGGACCCACTGGGGCCAACGTCCTGACTTTC

len: 12
v_gene: TRBV18
d_gene: NA
j_gene: TRBJ2-5
abundance: NA
CDR3aa: CASSPPRETQYF
CDR3nt: TGTGCCAGCTCACCACCGAGGGAGACCCAGTACTTC

len: 18
v_gene: TRBV7-8
d_gene: NA
j_gene: TRBJ1-5
abundance: NA
CDR3aa: CASSLAPLGRSSNQPQHF
CDR3nt: TGTGCCAGCAGCTTAGCGCCTTTGGGAAGGTCTAGCAATCAGCCCCAGCATTTT

len: 15
v_gene: TRBV28
d_gene: NA
j_gene: TRBJ2-2
abundance: NA
CDR3aa: CASTVGGANTGELFF
CDR3nt: TGTGCCAGCACAGTGGGGGGCGCGAACACCGGGGAGCTGTTTTTT

len: 13
v_gene: TRBV6-5
d_gene: NA
j_gene: TRBJ2-7
abundance: NA
CDR3aa: CATRVTVSYEQYF
CDR3nt: TGTGCCACCCGGGTTACCGTTTCCTACGAGCAGTACTTC

len: 15
v_gene: TRBV4-2
d_gene: TRBD2
j_gene: TRBJ2-3
abundance: NA
CDR3aa: CASSQPSGGTDTQYF
CDR3nt: TGTGCCAGCAGCCAACCTAGCGGGGGCACAGATACGCAGTATTTT

len: 16
v_gene: TRBV5-1
d_gene: NA
j_gene: TRBJ2-3
abundance: NA
CDR3aa: CASSSGWGAQGDTQYF
CDR3nt: TGCGCCAGCAGCTCCGGGTGGGGGGCCCAGGGAGATACGCAGTATTTT

len: 13
v_gene: TRBV11-3
d_gene: NA
j_gene: TRBJ2-7
abundance: NA
CDR3aa: CASSLEPEGEQYF
CDR3nt: TGTGCCAGCAGCTTAGAGCCTGAGGGGGAGCAGTACTTC

len: 14
v_gene: TRBV5-4
d_gene: NA
j_gene: TRBJ2-5
abundance: NA
CDR3aa: CASSLTSYQETQYF
CDR3nt: TGTGCCAGCAGCCTCACTTCGTACCAAGAGACCCAGTACTTC

len: 11
v_gene: TRBV12-5
d_gene: NA
j_gene: TRBJ1-2
abundance: once
CDR3aa: CASGLFGGYTF
CDR3nt: TGTGCTAGTGGTTTGTTTGGTGGCTACACCTTC

len: 14
v_gene: TRBV4-1
d_gene: NA
j_gene: TRBJ1-2
abundance: once
CDR3aa: CASSQGLSNYGYTF
CDR3nt: TGCGCCAGCAGCCAAGGACTTTCTAACTATGGCTACACCTTC

len: 13
v_gene: TRBV29-1
d_gene: TRBD1
j_gene: TRBJ1-2
abundance: NA
CDR3aa: CSVDRTGNYGYTF
CDR3nt: TGCAGCGTTGATAGGACAGGAAACTATGGCTACACCTTC

len: 14
v_gene: TRBV7-9
d_gene: NA
j_gene: TRBJ2-7
abundance: NA
CDR3aa: CASSAGQLIGWQYF
CDR3nt: TGTGCCAGCAGCGCTGGACAGCTCATCGGGTGGCAGTACTTC

len: 17
v_gene: TRBV7-2
d_gene: NA
j_gene: TRBJ1-4
abundance: NA
CDR3aa: CASSPFRYREDNEKLFF
CDR3nt: TGTGCCAGCAGCCCATTTCGATACAGGGAGGATAATGAAAAACTGTTTTTT

len: 15
v_gene: TRBV6-5
d_gene: TRBD1
j_gene: TRBJ1-4
abundance: once
CDR3aa: CASRDEGAGVEKLFF
CDR3nt: TGTGCGTCGCGGGACGAGGGGGCCGGGGTTGAAAAACTGTTTTTT